Listed here are 29 T cell receptor beta chains from one sample, sequenced in a study of blood T cell repertoires in COVID-19. Here immunoSEQ multiplex PCR was the method, and the copy in TCRdb shows in-frame clones only, minus some. This table holds approximately 150,000 clones, roughly 80% found once. Sequencing was performed on PBMCs or T cells enriched from blood (not recorded which). These TCRs come from a woman in her forties with acute COVID-19.

The chain uses TRBV7-8 and TRBJ1-1, with TRBD1 as a possible D gene (5 bases). This CDR3 is 13 amino acids long. Germline assignment: CDR1 SGHVS and CDR2 FQNEAQ. Trimming took 5 bases from V and 1 from J, leaving 8 bases between them. CDR3 DNA: TGTGCCAGCAGCCTTGACAGGAACACTGAAGCTTTCTTT. Residues: CASSLDRNTEAFF.

Many counts were recorded for this clone. This chain connects TRBV2 to TRBJ2-3; weak D call: TRBD2 (6 bases). This CDR3 comprises 16 residues. The V gene's germline CDR1 is SNHLY and CDR2 FYNNEI. Trimming cost V 4 bases and J 7 bases, with 21 bases left between them. The CDR3 coding sequence is TGTGCCAGCAGTGTGGCGGGAAGCAGGACGGGATATACGCAGTATTTT. This encodes CASSVAGSRTGYTQYF.

J is TRBJ2-5 and V is TRBV4-2; TRBD2 aligns across 14 bases. CDR1 is LGHNA, CDR2 YNFKEQ, per germline. V shed 3 bases, J shed 4 bases, and the junction held 7 bases outside the gene matches. The CDR3 is 17 residues long. The CDR3 bases are TGTGCCAGCAGCCATTACGGGACTAGCGGGAGAGGAGAGACCCAGTACTTC. Its protein product is CASSHYGTSGRGETQYF.

V usage is TRBV9 and J usage is TRBJ2-7, with D perhaps matching TRBD1 (5 bases). The CDR3 spans 15 residues. The V and J ends lost 1 base and 6 bases respectively, with 17 bases between them. Germline values: CDR1 SGDLS, CDR2 YYNGEE. In DNA, the CDR3 is TGTGCCAGCAGCGTATATGCAGAAGGGGCCTCCGAGCAGTACTTC. Residues: CASSVYAEGASEQYF.

This clone came up once. The rearrangement joins TRBV5-6 to TRBJ2-3; 12 bases line up with TRBD2. The length of the CDR3 is 18 residues. With 5 bases clipped from V and 7 bases from J, the junction kept 17 bases outside the gene matches. Per the germline V gene, CDR1 is SGHDT and CDR2 is YYEEEE. The CDR3: CASRRGLAGSGLTYTQYF. The CDR3 nucleotides are TGTGCCAGCAGGCGAGGACTAGCGGGGTCCGGGTTGACATATACGCAGTATTTT. The full variable domain, completed using reference TRBV5-6 and TRBJ2-3, is DAGVTQSPTHLIKTRGQQVTLRCSPKSGHDTVSWYQQALGQGPQFIFQYYEEEERQRGNFPDRFSGHQFPNYSSELNVNALLLGDSALYLCASRRGLAGSGLTYTQYFGPGTRLTVL.

V usage is TRBV7-2 and J usage is TRBJ1-2, with 8 nucleotides matching TRBD1. Germline V lookup: CDR1 SGHTA, CDR2 FQGNSA. V trimming: 3 bases; J trimming: 8 bases; junction bases outside the gene matches: 8. The CDR3 runs 14 residues. The CDR3: CASSFLTGENGYTF. The CDR3 DNA is TGTGCCAGCAGCTTTCTGACAGGGGAAAACGGCTACACCTTC. Using reference TRBV7-2 and TRBJ1-2 for the parts outside the CDR3, the full variable domain is GAGVSQSPSNKVTEKGKDVELRCDPISGHTALYWYRQSLGQGLEFLIYFQGNSAPDKSGLPSDRFSAERTGGSVSTLTIQRTQQEDSAVYLCASSFLTGENGYTFGSGTRLTVV.

The genes are TRBV6-5 and TRBJ2-7, with D possibly TRBD1 on 5 matching bases. The germline CDR1 and CDR2 sequences are MNHEY and SVGAGI. Trimming cost V 7 bases and J 7 bases, with 14 bases left between them. This CDR3 is 12 amino acids long. CDR3 sequence reads: CASNQNGAEQYF. For the CDR3, the DNA is TGTGCCAGCAATCAAAATGGGGCAGAGCAGTACTTC.

V is TRBV19 and J is TRBJ2-7, with TRBD2 matching 7 bases. Germline V gene sequence: CDR1 LNHDA, CDR2 SQIVND (reference sequence). This CDR3 has 12 residues. The ends lost 10 bases at V and 4 bases at J; junction bases unmatched: 7. The CDR3 sequence: CATTGRRYEQYF. As DNA, the CDR3 is TGTGCCACCACCGGGAGGAGATACGAGCAGTACTTC.

The J gene is TRBJ1-2, the V gene TRBV7-9; perhaps TRBD1 as D (5 bases). CDR1 and CDR2 from the germline V gene are SEHNR and FQNEAQ (reference sequence). V lost 5 bases, J lost 4 bases, and 14 bases lay in between. The CDR3 runs to 14 residues. In DNA form, the CDR3 reads TGTGCCAGCAGCCAAGACAGCCTCACCTATGGCTACACCTTC. Its protein is CASSQDSLTYGYTF. Combining the CDR3 with reference TRBV7-9 and TRBJ1-2 gives the whole variable domain DTGVSQNPRHKITKRGQNVTFRCDPISEHNRLYWYRQTLGQGPEFLTYFQNEAQLEKSRLLSDRFSAERPKGSFSTLEIQRTEQGDSAMYLCASSQDSLTYGYTFGSGTRLTVV.

Turning to this clone: Within the sample, other DNA sequences also encode this same CDR3. This chain connects TRBV7-9 to TRBJ1-1; D is ambiguous. The CDR3 runs to 13 residues. The ends were cut back, 0 bases at V and 1 base at J, with 3 bases in the middle. CDR1 is SEHNR, CDR2 FQNEAQ, per germline (reference sequence). The CDR3 nucleotides read TGTGCCAGCAGCTTAGCCCAGAACACTGAAGCTTTCTTT. It translates to CASSLAQNTEAFF.

The V call is TRBV27, the J call TRBJ2-3; 10 bases align to TRBD1. The CDR3 is 16 residues long. Trimming cost V 6 bases and J 5 bases; bases outside gene matches: 11. Per the germline V gene, CDR1 is MNHEY and CDR2 is SMNVEV (reference sequence). The chain's CDR3 is CASRSPGTGAGDTQYF. CDR3 in DNA: TGTGCCAGCAGAAGCCCCGGGACAGGGGCGGGAGATACGCAGTATTTT.

The chain couples TRBV11-2 to TRBJ2-7; 12 bases align to TRBD2. J was trimmed by 3 bases and V by 4 bases; bases with no gene match: 7. The CDR3 consists of 16 residues. Germline V gene data show CDR1 as SGHAT and CDR2 as FQNNGV. The CDR3 here is CASSSPTSGRGYEQYV. CDR3 bases: TGTGCCAGCAGCTCCCCGACTAGCGGGAGAGGCTACGAGCAGTACGTC.

The chain links TRBV29-1 to TRBJ2-5; D remains unclear. Germline loops: CDR1 SQVTM, CDR2 ANQGSEA. This CDR3 is 13 amino acids long. The germline V and J ends were trimmed by 1 base and 3 bases, with 9 bases remaining between them. The CDR3 nucleotides are TGCAGCGTTGAAGCGAGGCAAAAAGAGACCCAGTACTTC. Amino acids: CSVEARQKETQYF.

The CDR3 spells CASSVAPTSEETQYF. The CDR3 coding sequence is TGTGCCAGCAGCGTAGCCCCGACTAGCGAGGAGACCCAGTACTTC. The chain carries TRBV9 and TRBJ2-5; 8 bases agree with TRBD2. The junction had 6 bases not matched to a gene; V was cut back by 0 bases and J by 5 bases. This CDR3 spans 15 amino acids. Germline V gives CDR1 SGDLS, CDR2 YYNGEE.

V and J are TRBV29-1 and TRBJ2-1; 8 nucleotides align to TRBD1. Germline CDR1 SQVTM, CDR2 ANQGSEA. The CDR3 is 13 residues long. Trimming cost V 6 bases and J 5 bases; bases outside gene matches: 6. The CDR3 here is CSVTRGQDNEQFF. The CDR3 DNA reads TGCAGCGTCACCAGGGGGCAGGACAATGAGCAGTTCTTC.

This chain uses TRBV2 with TRBJ2-1; 7 bases agree with TRBD2. Trimming at V came to 7 bases and at J to 5 bases, leaving 5 bases not matched to a gene. The CDR3 consists of 13 residues. Germline CDR1 and CDR2: SNHLY and FYNNEI. Here the CDR3 reads CASKRTSNNEQFF. The CDR3 DNA reads as TGTGCCAGCAAAAGGACTAGTAACAATGAGCAGTTCTTC.

This chain connects TRBV24-1 to TRBJ2-1; 8 bases fit TRBD2. The trim removed 3 bases at V and 2 bases at J, leaving 14 bases unmatched. The CDR3 sequence is 19 residues long. Germline values: CDR1 KGHDR, CDR2 SFDVKD. The CDR3, as DNA: TGTGCCACCAGTGATCCTAAAACGAGCGGGAGTGGGACCTACAATGAGCAGTTCTTC. This sequence encodes CATSDPKTSGSGTYNEQFF.

The chain carries TRBV11-3 and TRBJ2-5; 8 bases are shared with TRBD1. This CDR3 is 14 amino acids long. Germline CDR1 SGHNT, CDR2 YENEEA. The junction had 4 bases not matched to a gene; V was cut back by 2 bases and J by 5 bases. The CDR3 spells CASSLTGGMETQYF. The CDR3 bases are TGTGCCAGCAGCTTAACAGGGGGAATGGAGACCCAGTACTTC.

V is TRBV30 and J is TRBJ1-6, with D perhaps matching TRBD1 (6 bases). The germline gives CDR1 GTSNPN, CDR2 SVGIG (reference sequence). Trimming shortened V by 5 bases and J by 0 bases, and 14 bases separated the two germline ends. This CDR3 is built from 16 residues. This CDR3 reads CAWSNRVSSYNSPLHF. CDR3 nucleotides: TGTGCCTGGTCGAACAGGGTCAGCTCCTATAATTCACCCCTCCACTTT.

The rearrangement joins TRBV5-4 to TRBJ2-3; TRBD2 might be the D (5 bases). Germline V CDR1 and CDR2: SGHNT, YYREEE (reference sequence). The V and J ends lost 0 bases and 1 base respectively, with 9 bases between them. The CDR3 is 15 residues long. CDR3 protein: CASSLVGEGTDTQYF. CDR3 nucleotide sequence: TGTGCCAGCAGCTTGGTCGGGGAAGGCACAGATACGCAGTATTTT.

The chain is built from TRBV5-4 and TRBJ2-1; TRBD2 is a possible D gene (5 bases). The germline V gene has CDR1 SGHNT and CDR2 YYREEE (reference sequence). The V gene lost 2 bases and the J gene lost 6 bases, with 24 bases spanning the gap. This CDR3 is built from 18 residues. CDR3 DNA: TGTGCCAGCAGCTTTTCACCCCGAGGGAGCCTTACCGGCAATGAGCAGTTCTTC. Protein: CASSFSPRGSLTGNEQFF.

The CDR3 region is CASSYRWGDDIQYF. The CDR3 bases are TGTGCCAGCAGTTACCGCTGGGGCGACGACATTCAGTACTTC. This chain joins TRBV6-5 and TRBJ2-4, with D maybe TRBD1 (5 bases). V was shortened by 2 bases and J by 8 bases, with 13 bases between the two germline ends. Germline values: CDR1 MNHEY, CDR2 SVGAGI. The CDR3 runs to 14 residues.

The chain uses TRBV19 and TRBJ2-7; D possibly corresponds to TRBD1 (6 bases). V lost 2 bases and J lost 6, with 20 bases in between. The length of the CDR3 is 16 residues. Per germline, CDR1 LNHDA and CDR2 SQIVND (reference sequence). DNA for the CDR3: TGTGCCAGTAGTATATCAGGGGCGCGGATAGGACTCGAGCAGTACTTC. Translation gives CASSISGARIGLEQYF.

In this sample, this clone turned up a few times. The gene calls are TRBV27 and TRBJ1-3; D remains unclear. The CDR3 contains 14 residues. Germline V gene sequence: CDR1 MNHEY, CDR2 SMNVEV (reference sequence). V shed 5 bases and J shed 8 bases, with 16 bases lying between them. This chain's CDR3 is CASSTLLFPDTIYF. The CDR3 region has the DNA TGTGCCAGCAGTACCCTTCTGTTTCCGGACACCATATATTTT.

The chain combines TRBV27 with TRBJ2-1; D is unresolved. V lost 9 bases to trimming and J lost 6 bases, with 21 bases between them. This CDR3 is built from 15 residues. Germline CDR1 is MNHEY and CDR2 is SMNVEV (reference sequence). Written as DNA, the CDR3 is TGTGCCAGGTCCCCCGGCGAACTCCTAGGCAATGAGCAGTTCTTC. This encodes CARSPGELLGNEQFF.

J is TRBJ2-1 and V is TRBV28; 12 nucleotides match TRBD2. Trimming at V came to 8 bases and at J to 8 bases, leaving 7 bases not matched to a gene. The germline gives CDR1 MDHEN, CDR2 SYDVKM. This CDR3 region has 14 residues. CDR3: CASGRTSGTHEQFF. CDR3 DNA sequence: TGTGCCAGCGGACGGACTAGCGGGACCCATGAGCAGTTCTTC.

J is TRBJ2-3 and V is TRBV30; D might be TRBD2 (6 bases). CDR1 is GTSNPN, CDR2 SVGIG, per germline (reference sequence). The CDR3 contains 14 residues. V was pared by 0 bases and J by 3 bases, with 10 bases between. CDR3 bases: TGTGCCTGGAGTGTAGACGGGAGAACAGATACGCAGTATTTT. Its translation: CAWSVDGRTDTQYF.

The chain recombines TRBV29-1 with TRBJ2-1; a weak D match, TRBD2 (6 bases). This CDR3 contains 13 residues. V was pared by 8 bases and J by 5 bases, with 16 bases between. Per germline, CDR1 SQVTM and CDR2 ANQGSEA. The CDR3 bases are TGCAGCTCTTGGGTGGCGGGGAACAATGAGCAGTTCTTC. It codes for CSSWVAGNNEQFF.

V and J are TRBV18 and TRBJ1-1; TRBD1 aligns across 10 bases. The V gene's germline CDR1 is KGHSH and CDR2 LQKENI. V dropped 6 bases and J dropped 1; count of bases not matched to a gene: 8. This CDR3 contains 16 residues. The CDR3 nucleotides read TGTGCCAGCTCCCCAAGACAGGGGGCAGCGAACACTGAAGCTTTCTTT. Amino acid sequence: CASSPRQGAANTEAFF. Combining the CDR3 with reference TRBV18 and TRBJ1-1 gives the whole variable domain NAGVMQNPRHLVRRRGQEARLRCSPMKGHSHVYWYRQLPEEGLKFMVYLQKENIIDESGMPKERFSAEFPKEGPSILRIQQVVRGDSAAYFCASSPRQGAANTEAFFGQGTRLTVV.